The 29 T cell receptor beta chains below all came from one sample that was sequenced in a study of read filtering for tumor transcriptome and immune sequencing. Molecular barcoded adaptors covering alpha/delta and beta/gamma chains were used on roughly 400 ng RNA. TCRdb re-called the reads with MiXCR, one entry per CDR3 protein. The data show about 57,000 distinct CDR3 sequences, less than 25% seen once. What was sequenced was a population of CD138-negative cells sorted from bone marrow. The receptors come from a donor aged 40 or older with multiple myeloma.

This clonotype was observed a handful of times. This chain links TRBV6-1 with TRBJ2-1; D perhaps matches TRBD2 (7 bases). CDR1 is MNHNS, CDR2 SASEGT, per germline. The CDR3 is 15 amino acids. The germline V and J ends were trimmed by 4 bases and 4 bases, with 14 bases remaining between them. The CDR3 spells CASSAVGGPYNEQFF. The CDR3 DNA is TGTGCCAGCAGTGCCGTGGGGGGGCCTTACAATGAGCAGTTCTTC.

The chain links TRBV10-3 to TRBJ2-7, with 11 bases that match TRBD1. Germline lookup yields CDR1 ENHRY and CDR2 SYGVKD. Trimming removed 3 bases from V and 1 base from J; junction bases left unmatched: 5. The CDR3 has 16 amino acids. In DNA form, the CDR3 reads TGTGCCATCAGTGACTCCGGGACAGGGGGGTCCTACGAGCAGTACTTC. The encoded protein is CAISDSGTGGSYEQYF.

This clonotype came up many times. The rearrangement uses TRBV6-1 and TRBJ2-1; D gene unclear. Trimming cost V 5 bases and J 3 bases, with 14 bases left between them. CDR1 and CDR2 (germline): MNHNS, SASEGT. The CDR3 contains 15 residues. In DNA, the CDR3 is TGTGCCAGCAGTTCCCACCGGGCCGACTACAATGAGCAGTTCTTC. Its translation: CASSSHRADYNEQFF.

This clonotype was observed at least ten times. The V and J genes are TRBV4-1 and TRBJ2-7; 7 bases map to TRBD2. The CDR3 sequence is 15 residues long. V lost 2 bases, J lost 3 bases, and 7 bases stayed unmatched. Germline V gene data show CDR1 as MGHRA and CDR2 as YSYEKL. The CDR3 is CASSQPSGAYYEQYF. CDR3 bases: TGCGCCAGCAGCCAACCCAGCGGGGCGTACTACGAGCAGTACTTC.

The V call is TRBV27, the J call TRBJ1-2; no clear D. The V and J ends lost 7 bases and 0 bases respectively, with 9 bases between them. CDR1 is MNHEY and CDR2 is SMNVEV in the germline V gene (reference sequence). The CDR3 covers 13 residues. Written as DNA, the CDR3 is TGTGCCAGCATAGTACTTTCTAACTATGGCTACACCTTC. It is translated as CASIVLSNYGYTF.

The sample holds many counts of this clonotype. This rearrangement joins TRBV6-5 to TRBJ2-2, with D maybe TRBD1 (5 bases). With 5 bases removed from V and 3 bases from J, the gap between germline ends came to 13 bases. Germline CDR1 reads MNHEY; CDR2 reads SVGAGI. This CDR3 has 15 amino acids. CDR3 sequence (DNA): TGTGCCAGCAGTAGTGATCCCAGGGACACCGGGGAGCTGTTTTTT. This translates into CASSSDPRDTGELFF.

This clonotype was found many times. J is TRBJ2-1 and V is TRBV28; TRBD2 agrees at 11 bases. This CDR3 contains 15 residues. Germline V CDR1 and CDR2: MDHEN, SYDVKM. The V segment lost 8 bases and the J segment 1 base; nucleotides outside the gene matches: 4. CDR3 nucleotides: TGTGCCAGCTACTTAGCGGGAGGGTCCTACAATGAGCAGTTCTTC. Its protein product is CASYLAGGSYNEQFF. Supplemented by reference TRBV28 and TRBJ2-1, the full variable domain reads DVKVTQSSRYLVKRTGEKVFLECVQDMDHENMFWYRQDPGLGLRLIYFSYDVKMKEKGDIPEGYSVSREKKERFSLILESASTNQTSMYLCASYLAGGSYNEQFFGPGTRLTVL.

The rearrangement joins TRBV29-1 to TRBJ2-5; 11 nucleotides match TRBD2. Germline-derived CDR1 and CDR2 are SQVTM and ANQGSEA. V shed 7 bases and J 5 bases; nucleotides not matched to a gene: 15. The length of the CDR3 is 16 residues. The CDR3 DNA is TGCAGCGCCGGAGGTGCTAGCGGGAGGCGCCGGGAGACCCAGTACTTC. This translates into CSAGGASGRRRETQYF. The variable domain in full, with the rest retrieved from reference TRBV29-1 and TRBJ2-5, is SAVISQKPSRDICQRGTSLTIQCQVDSQVTMMFWYRQQPGQSLTLIATANQGSEATYESGFVIDKFPISRPNLTFSTLTVSNMSPEDSSIYLCSAGGASGRRRETQYFGPGTRLLVL.

Only a few counts were recorded for this clonotype. V and J are TRBV6-1 and TRBJ1-2, with D unclear. The germline V and J ends were trimmed by 3 bases and 2 bases, with 10 bases remaining between them. The CDR3 is made up of 14 amino acids. Germline V gives CDR1 MNHNS, CDR2 SASEGT. The CDR3 sequence is CASSDLGRNYGYTF. The DNA of the CDR3 is TGTGCCAGCAGTGATTTGGGGAGAAACTATGGCTACACCTTC.

Ten or more counts support this clonotype. One end of the junction varies from germline; a read error may be responsible. The V and J genes are TRBV7-9 and TRBJ2-1; D possibly corresponds to TRBD1 (6 bases). Per the germline V gene, CDR1 is SEHNR and CDR2 is FQNEAQ (reference sequence). The CDR3 has 17 residues. The CDR3 spells CASSQNHPGEIPNEQSF. The CDR3 DNA is TGTGCCAGCAGCCAAAATCACCCAGGGGAGATCCCCAATGAGCAGTCCTTC.

This clonotype was seen ten or more times. The chain has TRBV29-1 and TRBJ1-1; D call uncertain. V was pared by 5 bases and J by 4 bases, with 8 bases between. The CDR3 covers 11 residues. CDR1 and CDR2 (germline): SQVTM, ANQGSEA. The CDR3 nucleotides are TGCAGCGTTCATAGAAGCACTGAAGCTTTCTTT. It encodes CSVHRSTEAFF.

This clonotype was recorded a few times. A much larger clone differs from this one at a single base, so this may be a read error. The chain couples TRBV20-1 to TRBJ1-1; maybe TRBD1 (5 bases). Germline V CDR1 and CDR2: DFQATT, SNEGSKA (reference sequence). The CDR3 runs to 14 residues. This chain's CDR3 is CSARYGGRGTEALF. For the CDR3, the DNA is TGCAGTGCTAGGTACGGGGGAAGGGGCACTGAAGCTCTCTTT.

In this sample, this clonotype turned up many times. The chain has TRBV30 and TRBJ2-5; TRBD2 matches 8 bases. The CDR3 spans 12 residues. V dropped 3 bases and J dropped 5; count of bases not matched to a gene: 2. Per the germline V gene, CDR1 is GTSNPN and CDR2 is SVGIG (reference sequence). Here the CDR3 reads CAWRAGEETQYF. CDR3 DNA sequence: TGTGCCTGGAGAGCGGGAGAGGAGACCCAGTACTTC.

This clonotype has at least ten counts. The chain has TRBV6-6 and TRBJ1-5; D is ambiguous. With 1 base removed from V and 0 bases from J, the gap between germline ends came to 10 bases. The CDR3 covers 16 residues. Germline V gene data show CDR1 as MNHNY and CDR2 as SVGAGI (reference sequence). CDR3 nucleotides: TGTGCCAGCAGTTACTGGGCAGTAACTAGCAATCAGCCCCAGCATTTT. It yields the protein CASSYWAVTSNQPQHF.

Many counts were recorded for this clonotype. The chain is built from TRBV24-1 and TRBJ2-1, with 12 bases aligning to TRBD2. Trimming cost V 5 bases and J 3 bases; bases outside gene matches: 19. The CDR3 is 21 amino acids. Germline V gene sequence: CDR1 KGHDR, CDR2 SFDVKD. Written as DNA, the CDR3 is TGTGCCACCAGTGGTCTAACTCAAAACGGACTAGCGGGGAAAAGCTACAATGAGCAGTTCTTC. Encoded protein: CATSGLTQNGLAGKSYNEQFF.

This clonotype appeared many times. The CDR3 DNA sequence: TGTGCCAGCAGCCCACGACAGATCCAAGAGACCCAGTACTTC. Translated, it gives CASSPRQIQETQYF. The V gene is TRBV7-9, the J gene TRBJ2-5; the D gene is possibly TRBD1 (5 bases). Germline V gene sequence: CDR1 SEHNR, CDR2 FQNEAQ (reference sequence). The CDR3 has 14 amino acids. The V and J ends lost 5 bases and 1 base respectively, with 11 bases between them.

The chain carries TRBV27 and TRBJ1-4; a possible D gene is TRBD1 (5 bases). CDR1 and CDR2 (germline): MNHEY, SMNVEV (reference sequence). Trimming shortened V by 2 bases and J by 5 bases, and 15 bases separated the two germline ends. The CDR3 runs to 16 residues. CDR3 region: CASSLTRGSGNEKLFF. In nucleotides, the CDR3 is TGTGCCAGCAGTTTAACGCGAGGTTCAGGGAATGAAAAACTGTTTTTT. Full variable domain (outside the CDR3, taken from reference TRBV27 and TRBJ1-4): EAQVTQNPRYLITVTGKKLTVTCSQNMNHEYMSWYRQDPGLGLRQIYYSMNVEVTDKGDVPEGYKVSRKEKRNFPLILESPSPNQTSLYFCASSLTRGSGNEKLFFGSGTQLSVL.

This clonotype was seen at least ten times. The chain uses TRBV20-1 and TRBJ2-1; the match to TRBD2 covers 7 bases. This CDR3 has 15 residues. Germline V gene sequence: CDR1 DFQATT, CDR2 SNEGSKA (reference sequence). V shed 2 bases and J 0 bases; nucleotides not matched to a gene: 4. CDR3 in amino acids: CSARLSSGSYNEQFF. The CDR3 region has the DNA TGCAGTGCTAGATTATCTAGCGGCTCCTACAATGAGCAGTTCTTC.

This clonotype was found many times. The V gene is TRBV23-1, the J gene TRBJ2-2; the match to TRBD1 covers 7 bases. TRBV23-1 is flagged as an ORF with uncertain function. The CDR3 loop spans 16 amino acids. Germline trimming cut 3 bases from V and 2 bases from J; bases unmatched to any gene: 6. The DNA of the CDR3 is TGCGCCAGCAGTCACCCCGGGACAGAAAACACCGGGGAGCTGTTTTTT. It translates to CASSHPGTENTGELFF.

There are a few counts of this clonotype. The chain couples TRBV19 to TRBJ1-4, with a possible D match to TRBD1 (5 bases). The V gene's germline CDR1 is LNHDA and CDR2 SQIVND (reference sequence). V was clipped by 7 bases and J by 10 bases, with 19 bases between them. CDR3 length: 14 amino acids. The CDR3 loop is CASNPGLPKGKLFF. The CDR3 nucleotides read TGTGCCAGTAACCCGGGACTCCCGAAGGGAAAACTGTTTTTT.

This clonotype came up many times. The chain joins TRBV12-3 or TRBV12-4 to TRBJ2-1; TRBD2 agrees at 14 bases. V trimming: 5 bases; J trimming: 7 bases; junction bases outside the gene matches: 13. The CDR3 covers 18 residues. CDR3 region: CASSQTSGRAGFLNEQFF. The CDR3 nucleotides are TGTGCCAGCAGTCAGACTAGCGGGAGGGCTGGCTTTTTGAATGAGCAGTTCTTC.

This sequence joins TRBV20-1 and TRBJ2-7; D could derive from TRBD1 or TRBD2 (6 bases each). Deletions cut 3 bases from V and 0 bases from J, with 15 bases between. CDR1 is DFQATT, CDR2 SNEGSKA, per germline (reference sequence). The CDR3 extends over 15 amino acids. The CDR3 region is CSASRTGATSYEQYF. As DNA, the CDR3 is TGCAGTGCTAGCCGGACGGGGGCCACCTCCTACGAGCAGTACTTC.

To note about this clonotype: Given a far larger clone just one base away, this is likely a sequencing read error. The chain carries TRBV29-1 and TRBJ2-7; D remains unclear. The CDR3 consists of 12 residues. Germline loops: CDR1 SQVTM, CDR2 ANQGSEA. V was pared by 4 bases and J by 7 bases, with 14 bases between. The CDR3 region is CSVVGQLNEQYF. CDR3 bases: TGCAGCGTTGTCGGCCAGCTAAATGAGCAGTACTTC.

This clonotype was seen a handful of times. The chain employs TRBV5-1 and TRBJ1-3, with D perhaps TRBD1 (6 bases). CDR1 and CDR2 (germline): SGHRS, YFSETQ. Trimming cost V 3 bases and J 5 bases, with 15 bases left between them. The CDR3 contains 15 residues. The chain's CDR3 is CASSSTEGGRNTIYF. The CDR3 DNA sequence: TGCGCCAGCAGCTCAACAGAGGGGGGCCGAAACACCATATATTTT.

The chain combines TRBV4-1 with TRBJ1-3, with D unresolved. CDR1 and CDR2 from the germline V gene are MGHRA and YSYEKL. CDR3 length: 14 residues. V lost 0 bases and J lost 4, with 7 bases in between. This CDR3 is CASSQEGLGNTIYF. DNA of the CDR3: TGCGCCAGCAGCCAAGAAGGGTTGGGAAACACCATATATTTT.

This clonotype was seen repeatedly, ten times or more. J is TRBJ1-5 and V is TRBV12-3 or TRBV12-4, with D possibly being TRBD1 (6 bases). The CDR3 is 13 amino acids. Trimming stripped 6 bases from V and 1 base from J, with 7 bases between. For the CDR3, the DNA is TGTGCCAGCAGGACAGGCAGCAATCAGCCCCAGCATTTT. It yields the protein CASRTGSNQPQHF.

Notes on this clonotype: Given a much more abundant clone one base away, this may be a read error. The genes are TRBV6-1 and TRBJ2-3, with 8 positions matching TRBD2. In germline, CDR1 is MNHNS, CDR2 SASEGT. Germline trimming cut 6 bases from V and 12 bases from J; bases unmatched to any gene: 14. The CDR3 contains 14 residues. The CDR3: CASSATTLAGTQYF. The CDR3 DNA follows: TGTGCCAGCAGCGCCACTACTCTAGCGGGTACCCAGTATTTT.

This clonotype was recorded at least ten times. This chain joins TRBV6-5 and TRBJ2-3, with TRBD2 identical over 8 bases. Germline values: CDR1 MNHEY, CDR2 SVGAGI. CDR3 size: 16 residues. V lost 6 bases and J lost 1; bases outside the gene matches: 9. The CDR3 nucleotides read TGTGCCAGCAGCCCAACCCGACTAGCGCGCACAGATACGCAGTATTTT. This translates into CASSPTRLARTDTQYF.

Many counts were recorded for this clonotype. The chain carries TRBV11-1 and TRBJ2-2, with 13 bases lining up with TRBD2. Trimming removed 0 bases from V and 3 bases from J; junction bases left unmatched: 1. Looked up from germline, CDR1 is SGHAT and CDR2 is FQDESV (reference sequence). This CDR3 is 17 amino acids long. CDR3 amino acids: CASSLAGTSGDTGELFF. For the CDR3, the DNA is TGTGCCAGCAGCTTAGCGGGGACTAGCGGGGACACCGGGGAGCTGTTTTTT.